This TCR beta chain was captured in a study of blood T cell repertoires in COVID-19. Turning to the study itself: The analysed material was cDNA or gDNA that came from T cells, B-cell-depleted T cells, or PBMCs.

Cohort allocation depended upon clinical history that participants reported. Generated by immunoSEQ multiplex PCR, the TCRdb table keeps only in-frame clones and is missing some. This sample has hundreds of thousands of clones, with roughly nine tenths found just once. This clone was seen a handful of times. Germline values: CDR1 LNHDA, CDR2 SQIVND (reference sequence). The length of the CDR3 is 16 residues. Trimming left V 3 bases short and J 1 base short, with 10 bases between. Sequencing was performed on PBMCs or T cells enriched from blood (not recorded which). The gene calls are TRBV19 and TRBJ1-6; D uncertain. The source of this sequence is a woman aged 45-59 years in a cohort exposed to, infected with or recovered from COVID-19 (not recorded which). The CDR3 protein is CASSIYGISYNSPLHF. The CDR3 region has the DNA TGTGCCAGTAGTATCTACGGGATATCCTATAATTCACCCCTCCACTTT.